This paragraph reports one T cell receptor beta chain. Its target is unknown. Each and every patient relapsed after autologous stem cell transplantation, and patients got differing brentuximab vedotin exposure. These data originate in a study of PD-1 blockade in classical Hodgkin lymphoma. About the research overall: Patients were dosed intravenously with nivolumab at 3 mg/kg every 2 weeks. Findings and caveats of the study: When set against healthy donors, newly diagnosed patients were reported to show lower baseline TCR diversity. Among the patients, those starting nivolumab under 1 year after ASCT were excluded. Diversity in CD4+ TCRs, unlike that measured in CD8+ TCRs, had risen significantly by C4D1.

Libraries were prepared by immunoSEQ multiplex PCR; TCRdb keeps only in-frame clonotypes and omits some of them. The table shows 100,000 or so clones, with roughly 91% occurring only once. The junction had 6 bases not matched to a gene; V was cut back by 0 bases and J by 0 bases. The length of the CDR3 is 17 residues. CDR1 is SGHAT, CDR2 FQNNGV, per germline. The rearrangement uses TRBV11-2 and TRBJ2-7, with 9 bases aligning to TRBD1. This TCR was recovered from a human donor with classical Hodgkin lymphoma. The sequences come from peripheral blood mononuclear cells (PBMCs), collected before the second cycle of nivolumab. The CDR3 DNA follows: TGTGCCAGCAGCTTAGACGGGACAGGGTATCCCTCCTACGAGCAGTACTTC. Amino acid sequence: CASSLDGTGYPSYEQYF.